The clone carrying this TCR beta chain was seen more than once but under ten times. Its specificity is unknown. The PCR contained 60 Vbeta and 13 Jbeta primers. The table came from immunoSEQ multiplex PCR; TCRdb's copy has only in-frame clones and leaves some out. Altogether around 200,000 clones are present, around 85% being singletons, with the ten largest covering 6.3%. This specimen comes from a study of cytomegalovirus exposure and HLA in healthy donors. The CDR3 extends over 17 amino acids. V shed 2 bases, J shed 6 bases, and the junction held 11 bases outside the gene matches. Germline V gives CDR1 SGHTA, CDR2 FQGTGA. General observations from the study: Immune exposure was documented only through CMV serostatus. At a 0.05 false discovery rate, a later analysis found around 17,000 TCR beta sequences to be associated with HLA alleles. In vitro confirmation showed three CMV-associated chains to be CMV antigen specific.

The sequence derives from a man aged 40-55 years in good health and CMV-seropositive. Sequenced sample: PBMCs. The chain is built from TRBV7-3 and TRBJ2-1, with 9 nucleotides matching TRBD2. In DNA, the CDR3 is TGTGCCAGCAGCTTAGCGGCTTCGAGCGGGGGGTTCAATGAGCAGTTCTTC. Translated: CASSLAASSGGFNEQFF.